This T cell receptor beta chain comes out of a study of PD-1 blockade in classical Hodgkin lymphoma. Study summary: The nivolumab dose that patients received was 3 mg/kg, given intravenously every 2 weeks.

In the case of this clone: What it binds is not known.

Whole-study results and caveats: CD8+ TCR diversity did not rise significantly by C4D1, unlike CD4+. Newly diagnosed patients were reported to exhibit reduced baseline TCR diversity relative to healthy donors.

This table comes from immunoSEQ multiplex PCR, and its TCRdb copy is limited to in-frame clones, with some not included. The table has roughly 100,000 clones, around 90% seen once; the top ten hold around a fifth. Time point given: cycle 4 day 1 (C4D1), after 5 to 7 weeks of nivolumab. Each patient relapsed following autologous stem cell transplantation, and prior brentuximab vedotin exposure differed. Responses achieved at best were complete response, partial response or progressive disease. The CDR3 length is 16 residues. The input for sequencing was peripheral blood mononuclear cells (PBMCs), taken before the fourth cycle of nivolumab. This TCR was recovered from a human donor with classical Hodgkin lymphoma. The V and J genes are TRBV7-5 and TRBJ1-4; TRBD1 is the table's D call and was not checked against the DNA. TRBV7-5 is reported as a pseudogene. The CDR3 region is CVRSLRPTGINEKLFF. The CDR3 bases are TGTGTCAGAAGCCTCAGGCCTACAGGAATTAATGAAAAACTGTTTTTT.